These T cell receptor beta chains were read from a single sample in a study of T cells in Graves' hyperthyroidism and ophthalmopathy. From the multiplex PCR reads, TCRdb called clonotypes with MiXCR, one entry per CDR3 protein. The table lists 93,000 or so distinct CDR3 sequences, over 45% of them singletons. Material for sequencing was blood. The receptors originated from a man in his forties or fifties with Graves' hyperthyroidism. Each CDR3 is given with its conserved first and last residue. A D gene is named only where the DNA matches it firmly. The listing skips clone size in some rows; elsewhere it reads once, few, many or a size class.

v_gene: TRBV7-8
d_gene: NA
abundance: NA
j_gene: TRBJ2-3
CDR3nt: TGTGCCAGCAGCGTGGACAATGAGCAGTATTTT
CDR3aa: CASSVDNEQYF

v_gene: TRBV20-1
d_gene: NA
abundance: many
j_gene: TRBJ1-4
CDR3nt: TGCAGTGCTAGTAGGGGGAGGGGGGATGAAAAACTGTTTTTT
CDR3aa: CSASRGRGDEKLFF

v_gene: TRBV29-1
d_gene: NA
abundance: once
j_gene: TRBJ2-7
CDR3nt: TGCAGCGTTGTGGGGGACATAACCTACGAGCAGTACTTC
CDR3aa: CSVVGDITYEQYF

v_gene: TRBV27
d_gene: NA
abundance: NA
j_gene: TRBJ2-7
CDR3nt: TGTGCCAGCAGTTTAGATGGTGGACTTCCCTACGAGCAGTACTTC
CDR3aa: CASSLDGGLPYEQYF

v_gene: TRBV6-5
d_gene: NA
abundance: many
j_gene: TRBJ1-2
CDR3nt: TGTGCCAGCAGGACTTTGGGGGGCCACTATGGCTACACCTTC
CDR3aa: CASRTLGGHYGYTF

v_gene: TRBV28
d_gene: NA
abundance: NA
j_gene: TRBJ1-5
CDR3nt: TGTGCCAGCACCTCCCAGGGTTTGGGCAATCAGCCCCAGCATTTT
CDR3aa: CASTSQGLGNQPQHF

v_gene: TRBV20-1
d_gene: NA
abundance: many
j_gene: TRBJ2-1
CDR3nt: TGCAGTGCTAGAGATGAAGCAGAATACAATGAGCAGTTCTTC
CDR3aa: CSARDEAEYNEQFF

v_gene: TRBV15
d_gene: TRBD2
abundance: many
j_gene: TRBJ2-7
CDR3nt: TGTGCCACCAGCAGGGGCCTCATAGCGGGAGCCTACGAGCAGTACTTC
CDR3aa: CATSRGLIAGAYEQYF

v_gene: TRBV19
d_gene: NA
abundance: few
j_gene: TRBJ1-5
CDR3nt: TGTGCCAGTAGTTCCAGGACTAGCGGACAGACCCAGCATTTT
CDR3aa: CASSSRTSGQTQHF

v_gene: TRBV12-3/TRBV12-4
d_gene: TRBD2
abundance: many
j_gene: TRBJ2-3
CDR3nt: TGTGCCAGCAGTCCCATCCTGGGCGCGGGAGGTCGCACAGATACGCAGTATTTT
CDR3aa: CASSPILGAGGRTDTQYF

v_gene: TRBV5-4
d_gene: NA
abundance: NA
j_gene: TRBJ2-3
CDR3nt: TGTGCCAGCAGCTTGGACAGGGTGGGCACAGAGACGCAGTATTTT
CDR3aa: CASSLDRVGTETQYF

v_gene: TRBV20-1
d_gene: NA
abundance: many
j_gene: TRBJ1-4
CDR3nt: TGCAGTGCTAGAGATGACAGTAATGAAAAACTGTTTTTT
CDR3aa: CSARDDSNEKLFF

v_gene: TRBV7-6
d_gene: NA
abundance: NA
j_gene: TRBJ2-7
CDR3nt: TGTGCCAGCAACGACACCCAGGGGGGGGGATACGAGCAGTACTTC
CDR3aa: CASNDTQGGGYEQYF

v_gene: TRBV29-1
d_gene: NA
abundance: NA
j_gene: TRBJ1-5
CDR3nt: TGCAGCTTAGCGGGGACTCTTTATAGCAATCAGCCCCAGCATTTT
CDR3aa: CSLAGTLYSNQPQHF

v_gene: TRBV10-3
d_gene: NA
abundance: NA
j_gene: TRBJ2-7
CDR3nt: TGTGCCATCAGTGAGCCGGGACTTACCTACGAGCAGTACTTC
CDR3aa: CAISEPGLTYEQYF

v_gene: TRBV2
d_gene: NA
abundance: NA
j_gene: TRBJ1-1
CDR3nt: TGTGCCAGCAGTGTCGGCCGACGGGGCGAAGCTTTCTTT
CDR3aa: CASSVGRRGEAFF

v_gene: TRBV24-1
d_gene: NA
abundance: NA
j_gene: TRBJ1-2
CDR3nt: TGTGCCACCAGTTTATCGAGGGTTAACTATGGCTACACCTTC
CDR3aa: CATSLSRVNYGYTF

v_gene: TRBV20-1
d_gene: NA
abundance: many
j_gene: TRBJ2-1
CDR3nt: TGCAGTGCTCCCCGGGGCGGCGTTTCCTACAATGAGCAGTTCTTC
CDR3aa: CSAPRGGVSYNEQFF

v_gene: TRBV10-3
d_gene: NA
abundance: NA
j_gene: TRBJ2-3
CDR3nt: TGTGCCATCAGTGAGTCTACAGCCACAGATACGCAGTATTTT
CDR3aa: CAISESTATDTQYF

v_gene: TRBV7-3
d_gene: TRBD2
abundance: NA
j_gene: TRBJ2-2
CDR3nt: TGTGCTAGCAGCGTAACTAGCGGGGGGACCGGGGAGCTGTTTTTT
CDR3aa: CASSVTSGGTGELFF

v_gene: TRBV2
d_gene: TRBD1
abundance: once
j_gene: TRBJ2-1
CDR3nt: TGTGCCAGCAGTGAGGCGGACAGGGGGGGTTACAATGAGCAGTTCTTC
CDR3aa: CASSEADRGGYNEQFF

v_gene: TRBV20-1
d_gene: TRBD1
abundance: many
j_gene: TRBJ2-5
CDR3nt: TGCAGTGTGTTACAGGGGGCCACGGAGACCCAGTACTTC
CDR3aa: CSVLQGATETQYF

v_gene: TRBV5-1
d_gene: NA
abundance: many
j_gene: TRBJ1-1
CDR3nt: TGCGCCAGCAGCTTGGGTTCTGAAGCTTTCTTT
CDR3aa: CASSLGSEAFF